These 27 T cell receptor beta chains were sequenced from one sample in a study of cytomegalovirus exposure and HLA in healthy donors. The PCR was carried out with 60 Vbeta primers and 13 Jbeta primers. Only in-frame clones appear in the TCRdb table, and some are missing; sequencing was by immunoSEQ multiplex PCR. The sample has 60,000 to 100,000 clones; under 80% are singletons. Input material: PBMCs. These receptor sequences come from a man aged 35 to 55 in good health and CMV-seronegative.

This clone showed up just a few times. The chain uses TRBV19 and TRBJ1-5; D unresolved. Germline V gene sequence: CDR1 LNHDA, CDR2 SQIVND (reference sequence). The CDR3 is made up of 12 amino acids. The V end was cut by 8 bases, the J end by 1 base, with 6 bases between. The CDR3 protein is CASSQSNQPQHF. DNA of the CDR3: TGTGCCAGTTCGCAGAGCAATCAGCCCCAGCATTTT.

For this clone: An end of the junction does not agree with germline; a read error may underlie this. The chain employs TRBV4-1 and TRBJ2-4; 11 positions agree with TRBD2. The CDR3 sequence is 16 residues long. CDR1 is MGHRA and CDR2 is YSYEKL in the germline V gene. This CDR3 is CASSQERVAGGNSQYF. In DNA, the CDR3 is TGCGCCAGCAGCCAAGAGAGGGTAGCGGGAGGGAACAGTCAGTACTTC.

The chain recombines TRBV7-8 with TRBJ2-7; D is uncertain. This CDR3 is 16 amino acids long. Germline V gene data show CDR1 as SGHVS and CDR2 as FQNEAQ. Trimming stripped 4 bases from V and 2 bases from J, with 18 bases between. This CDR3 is CASSSHGQAMTYEQYF. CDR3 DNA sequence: TGTGCCAGCAGCTCTCACGGTCAGGCCATGACCTACGAGCAGTACTTC.

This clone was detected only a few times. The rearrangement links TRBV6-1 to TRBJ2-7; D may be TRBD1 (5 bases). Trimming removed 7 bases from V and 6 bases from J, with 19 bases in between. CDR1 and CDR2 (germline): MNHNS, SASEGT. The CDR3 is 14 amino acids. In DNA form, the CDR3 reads TGTGCCAGCACCTTCAATACCAGGGTGGGCGAGCAGTACTTC. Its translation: CASTFNTRVGEQYF.

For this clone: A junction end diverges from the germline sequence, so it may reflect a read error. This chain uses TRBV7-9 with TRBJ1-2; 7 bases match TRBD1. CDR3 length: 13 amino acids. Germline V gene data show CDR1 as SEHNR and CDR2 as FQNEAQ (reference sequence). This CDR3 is CSSSLTDRAGYTF. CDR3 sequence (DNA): TGTTCCAGCAGCCTTACTGACAGGGCTGGCTACACCTTC.

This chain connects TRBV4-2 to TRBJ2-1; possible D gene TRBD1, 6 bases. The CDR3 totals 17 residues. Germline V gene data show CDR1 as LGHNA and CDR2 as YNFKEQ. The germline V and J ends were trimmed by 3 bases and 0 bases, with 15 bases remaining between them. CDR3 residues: CASSQGDRFSSYNEQFF. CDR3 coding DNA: TGTGCCAGCAGCCAGGGTGACAGGTTTAGCTCCTACAATGAGCAGTTCTTC.

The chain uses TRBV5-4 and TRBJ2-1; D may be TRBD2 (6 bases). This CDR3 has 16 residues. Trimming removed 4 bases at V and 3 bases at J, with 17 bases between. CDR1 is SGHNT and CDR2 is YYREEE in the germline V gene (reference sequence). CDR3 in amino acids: CASSPGRDPLYNEQFF. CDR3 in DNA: TGTGCCAGCAGCCCGGGGCGGGACCCTCTCTACAATGAGCAGTTCTTC. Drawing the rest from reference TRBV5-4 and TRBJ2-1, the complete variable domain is ETGVTQSPTHLIKTRGQQVTLRCSSQSGHNTVSWYQQALGQGPQFIFQYYREEENGRGNFPPRFSGLQFPNYSSELNVNALELDDSALYLCASSPGRDPLYNEQFFGPGTRLTVL.

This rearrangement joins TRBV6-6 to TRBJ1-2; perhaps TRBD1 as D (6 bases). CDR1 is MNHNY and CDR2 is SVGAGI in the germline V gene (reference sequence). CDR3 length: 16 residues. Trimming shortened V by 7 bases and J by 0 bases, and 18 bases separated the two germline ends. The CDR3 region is CASNPSGTLANYGYTF. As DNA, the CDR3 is TGTGCCAGCAATCCGTCCGGGACACTAGCTAACTATGGCTACACCTTC.

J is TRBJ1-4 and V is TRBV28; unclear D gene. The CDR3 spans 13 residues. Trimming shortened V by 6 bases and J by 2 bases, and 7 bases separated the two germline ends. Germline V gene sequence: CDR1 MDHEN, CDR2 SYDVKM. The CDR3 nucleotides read TGTGCCAGCAGGGTCACTACTAATGAAAAACTGTTTTTT. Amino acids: CASRVTTNEKLFF.

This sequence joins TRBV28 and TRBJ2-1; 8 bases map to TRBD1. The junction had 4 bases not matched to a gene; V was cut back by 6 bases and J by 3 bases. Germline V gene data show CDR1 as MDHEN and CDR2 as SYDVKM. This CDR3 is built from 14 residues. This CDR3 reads CASRPGTGYNEQFF. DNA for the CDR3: TGTGCCAGCAGACCCGGGACAGGCTACAATGAGCAGTTCTTC.

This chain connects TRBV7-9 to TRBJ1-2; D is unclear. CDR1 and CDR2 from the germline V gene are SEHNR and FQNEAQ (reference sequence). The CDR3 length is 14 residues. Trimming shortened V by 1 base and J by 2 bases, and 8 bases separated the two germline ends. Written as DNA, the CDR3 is TGTGCCAGCAGCTTAGGCGGCCAGAACTATGGCTACACCTTC. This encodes CASSLGGQNYGYTF.

CDR3 in DNA: TGCAGCGCCGCCGGGACAGGGGGTTTGTACAATGAGCAGTTCTTC. Residues: CSAAGTGGLYNEQFF. The genes are TRBV29-1 and TRBJ2-1, with 11 bases fitting TRBD1. CDR3 size: 15 residues. CDR1 and CDR2 from the germline V gene are SQVTM and ANQGSEA. Trimming cost V 7 bases and J 4 bases; bases outside gene matches: 9.

CDR3 amino acids: CASRSNFYEQYF. The CDR3 region has the DNA TGTGCCAGCAGGTCAAATTTCTACGAGCAGTACTTC. The gene calls are TRBV28 and TRBJ2-7, with D uncertain. CDR1 and CDR2 from the germline V gene are MDHEN and SYDVKM. V lost 6 bases and J 3 bases, leaving 9 bases between the germline ends. This CDR3 spans 12 amino acids.

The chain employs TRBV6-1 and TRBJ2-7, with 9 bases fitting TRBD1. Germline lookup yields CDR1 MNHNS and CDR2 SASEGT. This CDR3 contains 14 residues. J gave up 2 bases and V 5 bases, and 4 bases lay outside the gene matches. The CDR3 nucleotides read TGTGCCAGCAGTTTTGACAGGGGGGCCTACGAGCAGTACTTC. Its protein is CASSFDRGAYEQYF.

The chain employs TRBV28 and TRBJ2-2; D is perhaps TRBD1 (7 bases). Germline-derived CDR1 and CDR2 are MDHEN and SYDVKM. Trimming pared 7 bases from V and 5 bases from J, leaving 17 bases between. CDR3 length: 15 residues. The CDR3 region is CASTTGVGGTGELFF. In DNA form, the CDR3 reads TGTGCCAGCACCACAGGGGTCGGAGGGACCGGGGAGCTGTTTTTT. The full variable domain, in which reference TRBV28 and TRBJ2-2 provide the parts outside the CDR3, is DVKVTQSSRYLVKRTGEKVFLECVQDMDHENMFWYRQDPGLGLRLIYFSYDVKMKEKGDIPEGYSVSREKKERFSLILESASTNQTSMYLCASTTGVGGTGELFFGEGSRLTVL.

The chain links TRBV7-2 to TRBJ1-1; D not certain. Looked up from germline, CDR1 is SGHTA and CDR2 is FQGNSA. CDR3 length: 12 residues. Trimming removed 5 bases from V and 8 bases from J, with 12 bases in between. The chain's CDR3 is CASSVGSLEAFF. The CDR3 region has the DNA TGTGCCAGCAGCGTAGGGAGCCTGGAAGCTTTCTTT. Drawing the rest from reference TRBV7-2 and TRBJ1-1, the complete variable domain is GAGVSQSPSNKVTEKGKDVELRCDPISGHTALYWYRQSLGQGLEFLIYFQGNSAPDKSGLPSDRFSAERTGGSVSTLTIQRTQQEDSAVYLCASSVGSLEAFFGQGTRLTVV.

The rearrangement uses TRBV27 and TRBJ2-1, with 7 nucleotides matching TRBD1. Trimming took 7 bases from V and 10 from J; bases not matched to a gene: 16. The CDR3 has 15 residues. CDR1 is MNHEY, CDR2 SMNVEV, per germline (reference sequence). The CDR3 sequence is CASTNEPGGSYEQFF. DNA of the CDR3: TGTGCCAGCACAAACGAGCCAGGGGGTTCCTACGAGCAGTTCTTC.

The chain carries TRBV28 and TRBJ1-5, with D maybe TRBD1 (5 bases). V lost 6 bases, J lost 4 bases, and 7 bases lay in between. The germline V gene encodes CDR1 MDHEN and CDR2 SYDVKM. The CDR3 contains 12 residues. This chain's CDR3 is CASRDINQPQHF. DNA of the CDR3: TGTGCCAGCAGGGACATTAATCAGCCCCAGCATTTT.

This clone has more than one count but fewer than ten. The CDR3 loop reads CASSPDSYGYTF. DNA for the CDR3: TGTGCCAGCAGCCCTGACAGTTATGGCTACACCTTC. The chain couples TRBV27 to TRBJ1-2, with D perhaps matching TRBD1 (5 bases). Germline V gene sequence: CDR1 MNHEY, CDR2 SMNVEV (reference sequence). The CDR3 is 12 residues long. V was trimmed by 6 bases and J by 5 bases, leaving 10 bases between them.

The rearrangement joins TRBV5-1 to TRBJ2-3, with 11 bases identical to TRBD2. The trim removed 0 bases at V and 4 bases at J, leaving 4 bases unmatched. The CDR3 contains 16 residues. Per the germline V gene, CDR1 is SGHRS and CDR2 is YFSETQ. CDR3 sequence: CASSLGSSGRADTQYF. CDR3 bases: TGCGCCAGCAGCTTGGGAAGTAGCGGGAGGGCAGATACGCAGTATTTT.

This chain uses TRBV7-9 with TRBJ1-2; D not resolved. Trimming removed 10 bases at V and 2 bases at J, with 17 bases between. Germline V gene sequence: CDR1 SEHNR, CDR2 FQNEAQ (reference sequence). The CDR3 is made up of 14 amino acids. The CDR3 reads CATTASQVNYGYTF. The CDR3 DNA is TGTGCCACCACAGCCTCCCAGGTGAACTATGGCTACACCTTC.

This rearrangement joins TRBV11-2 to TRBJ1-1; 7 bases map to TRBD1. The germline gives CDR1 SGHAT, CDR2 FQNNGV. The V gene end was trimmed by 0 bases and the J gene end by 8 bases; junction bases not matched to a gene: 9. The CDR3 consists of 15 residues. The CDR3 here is CASSLEFGQGGEAFF. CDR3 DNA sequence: TGTGCCAGCAGCTTAGAGTTTGGCCAGGGGGGAGAAGCTTTCTTT.

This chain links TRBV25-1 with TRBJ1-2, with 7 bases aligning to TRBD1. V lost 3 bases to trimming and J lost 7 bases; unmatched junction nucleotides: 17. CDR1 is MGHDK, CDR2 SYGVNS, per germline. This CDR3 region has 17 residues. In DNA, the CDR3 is TGTGCCAGCAGTGACTCCCCCGGACAGGCGAGTGATGGTGGCTACACCTTC. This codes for CASSDSPGQASDGGYTF.

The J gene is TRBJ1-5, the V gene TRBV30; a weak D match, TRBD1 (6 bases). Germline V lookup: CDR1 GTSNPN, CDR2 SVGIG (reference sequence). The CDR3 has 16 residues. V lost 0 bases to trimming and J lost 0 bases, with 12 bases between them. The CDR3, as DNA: TGTGCCTGGAGTGTACCAGGGGTGTATAGCAATCAGCCCCAGCATTTT. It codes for CAWSVPGVYSNQPQHF.

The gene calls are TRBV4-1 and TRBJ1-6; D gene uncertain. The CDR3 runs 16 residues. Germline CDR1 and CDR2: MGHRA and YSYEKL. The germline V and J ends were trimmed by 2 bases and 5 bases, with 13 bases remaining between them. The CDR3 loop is CASSQIRPRNNSPLHF. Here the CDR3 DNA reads TGCGCCAGCAGCCAAATCAGGCCCCGTAATAATTCACCCCTCCACTTT.

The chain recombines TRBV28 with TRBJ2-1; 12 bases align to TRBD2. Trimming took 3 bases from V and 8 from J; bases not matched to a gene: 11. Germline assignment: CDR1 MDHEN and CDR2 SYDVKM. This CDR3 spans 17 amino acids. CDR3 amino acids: CASSFKLAGGQGDEQFF. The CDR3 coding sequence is TGTGCCAGCAGTTTTAAGCTAGCGGGAGGGCAAGGCGATGAGCAGTTCTTC.

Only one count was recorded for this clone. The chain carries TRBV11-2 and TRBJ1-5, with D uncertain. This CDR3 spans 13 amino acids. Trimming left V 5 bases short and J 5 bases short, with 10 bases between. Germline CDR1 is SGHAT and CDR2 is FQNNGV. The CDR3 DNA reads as TGTGCCAGCAGCGGAGAGTACCATCAGCCCCAGCATTTT. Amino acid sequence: CASSGEYHQPQHF.